Reported below is one T cell receptor (beta chain). The entry originates in a study of T cell changes during pregnancy in multiple sclerosis. This CDR3 region has 10 residues. Germline CDR1 SNHLY, CDR2 FYNNEI. With 6 bases removed from V and 8 bases from J, the gap between germline ends came to 7 bases. Produced via immunoSEQ multiplex PCR; TCRdb's table is partial and in-frame only. Found here are 41,000 or so clones, 89% of them singletons; the top ten hold more than 0.55%. This TCR derives from a female donor with multiple sclerosis, enrolled in a pregnancy study. V usage is TRBV2 and J usage is TRBJ1-2; D not certain. Material: CD4+ T cells from peripheral blood mononuclear cells, obtained in the first trimester of pregnancy. The CDR3 nucleotides are TGTGCCAGCAGGAGAGGGGGCTACACCTTC. Amino acids: CASRRGGYTF.